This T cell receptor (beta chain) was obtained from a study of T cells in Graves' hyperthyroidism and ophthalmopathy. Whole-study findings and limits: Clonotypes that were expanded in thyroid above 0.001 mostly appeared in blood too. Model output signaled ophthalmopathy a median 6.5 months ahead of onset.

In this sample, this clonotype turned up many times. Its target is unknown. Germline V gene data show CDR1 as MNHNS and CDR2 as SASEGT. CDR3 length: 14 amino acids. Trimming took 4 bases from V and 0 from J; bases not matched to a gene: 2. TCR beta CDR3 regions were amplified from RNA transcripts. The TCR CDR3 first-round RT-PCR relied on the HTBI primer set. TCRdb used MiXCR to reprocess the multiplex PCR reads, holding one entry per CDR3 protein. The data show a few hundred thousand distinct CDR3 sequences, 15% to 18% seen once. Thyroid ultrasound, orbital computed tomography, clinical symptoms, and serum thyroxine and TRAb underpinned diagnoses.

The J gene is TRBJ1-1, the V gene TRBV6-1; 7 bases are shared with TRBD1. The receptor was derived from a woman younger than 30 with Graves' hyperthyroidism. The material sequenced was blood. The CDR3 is CASSGQGLNTEAFF. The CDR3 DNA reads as TGTGCCAGCAGTGGACAGGGATTGAACACTGAAGCTTTCTTT.